Listed below are T cell receptor beta chains from one sample, sequenced in a study of T cells in Graves' hyperthyroidism and ophthalmopathy. TCRdb passed the multiplex PCR reads through MiXCR, listing each CDR3 protein once. Of 600,000 to 800,000 distinct CDR3 sequences listed, approximately 40% are singletons. The sample consisted of blood. The receptors stem from a woman aged 40 to 50 with Graves' hyperthyroidism. Both conserved end residues are part of each CDR3. The D gene is left open where the match is weak. The size field is filled for only some rows; it gives once, few, many or a size class.

d_gene,abundance,j_gene,v_gene,CDR3nt,CDR3aa
-,-,TRBJ1-5,TRBV19,TGTGCCAGCAGTCGAAAAGGGGGGGGTCAGCCCCAGCATTTT,CASSRKGGGQPQHF
-,-,TRBJ1-6,TRBV12-3/TRBV12-4,TGTGCCAGCAGTGCTCTAATTTACGGAGCATCACCCCTCCACTTT,CASSALIYGASPLHF
TRBD1,-,TRBJ2-7,TRBV4-3,TGCGCCAGCAGCCGACAGACAGGGAGCTCCTACGAGCAGTACTTC,CASSRQTGSSYEQYF
-,many,TRBJ2-2,TRBV10-3,TGTGCCATCAGGGACAGACCGAACACCGGGGAGCTGTTTTTT,CAIRDRPNTGELFF
TRBD1,-,TRBJ1-5,TRBV10-2,TGTGCCAGCAGTCCTAAGACAGGGGGGCAGCCCCAGCATTTT,CASSPKTGGQPQHF
-,few,TRBJ2-5,TRBV27,TGTGCCAGCAGTTTAGGGTACTGGGAGACCCAGTACTTC,CASSLGYWETQYF
TRBD1,-,TRBJ2-7,TRBV2,TGTGCCAGCGCGGGACAGGGGGTGCATGAGCAGTACTTC,CASAGQGVHEQYF
-,many,TRBJ1-2,TRBV9,TGTGCCAGCAGCACGACGCCGACAGTTGGTAACTATGGCTACACCTTC,CASSTTPTVGNYGYTF
-,few,TRBJ1-1,TRBV6-5,TGTGCCAGCAGTTCCCCGGGACTGAAGAACACTGAAGCTTTCTTT,CASSSPGLKNTEAFF
-,-,TRBJ1-2,TRBV25-1,TGTGCCAGCTGGCCCGGGGACGGTGCTTACTATGGCTACACCTTC,CASWPGDGAYYGYTF
TRBD1,many,TRBJ2-2,TRBV7-9,TGTGCCAGCAGCCCCGGGACAGCTTACACCGGGGAGCTGTTTTTT,CASSPGTAYTGELFF
-,many,TRBJ2-7,TRBV7-9,TGTGCCAGCAGCTTATCCCCGGGACAAGCATACGAGCAGTACTTC,CASSLSPGQAYEQYF
-,few,TRBJ2-7,TRBV5-6,TGTGCCAGCAGCTTGTTCGTAAGCGAGCAGTACTTC,CASSLFVSEQYF
TRBD2,-,TRBJ2-5,TRBV24-1,TGTGCCACCAGTGATTCGAAAACCCGATTAGCGGGGGGGGGAGAGACCCAGTACTTC,CATSDSKTRLAGGGETQYF
-,-,TRBJ1-1,TRBV4-1,TGCGCCAGCAGCCAAGATGGGGGAATGAACACTGAAGCTTTCTTT,CASSQDGGMNTEAFF
-,few,TRBJ1-4,TRBV6-2/TRBV6-3,TGTGCCAGCAGTTCCGCGAGGGCTACAGGCGAAAAACTGTTTTTT,CASSSARATGEKLFF
TRBD1,few,TRBJ1-5,TRBV4-2,TGTGCCAGCAGCCAAGGCAGTTTCGGACAGGGAGTAGCCCAGCATTTT,CASSQGSFGQGVAQHF
-,few,TRBJ1-1,TRBV6-5,TGTGCCAGCAGTTACCGGGCCGCGCCGTGGAACACTGAAGCTTTCTTT,CASSYRAAPWNTEAFF
-,few,TRBJ1-5,TRBV6-2/TRBV6-3,TGTGCCAGTCCCCTAATCGGTGGGGGTGGACAGCCCCAGCATTTT,CASPLIGGGGQPQHF
-,many,TRBJ1-6,TRBV9,TGTGCCAGCAGCGAGAGACCCACGGTGGATTCACCCCTCCACTTT,CASSERPTVDSPLHF
-,-,TRBJ1-5,TRBV19,TGTGCCAGTTCCAGACAGCACAATCAGCCCCAGCATTTT,CASSRQHNQPQHF
TRBD2,-,TRBJ2-7,TRBV7-9,TGTGCCAGCACCGAAAGCGGGAGGATTTACGAGCAGTACTTC,CASTESGRIYEQYF
-,-,TRBJ2-1,TRBV10-3,TGTGCCATCAGAGCCTACAATGAGCAGTTCTTC,CAIRAYNEQFF
TRBD1,many,TRBJ1-6,TRBV9,TGTGCCAGCAGCGCGTGGGACAGGGATTCACCCCTCCACTTT,CASSAWDRDSPLHF
-,-,TRBJ2-5,TRBV5-1,TGCGCCAGCAGCTTGTCCCCAGGGAACCAAGAGACCCAGTACTTC,CASSLSPGNQETQYF
TRBD1,-,TRBJ1-1,TRBV6-6,TGTGCCAGCAGTACCGGGACAGTGACTGAAGCTTTCTTT,CASSTGTVTEAFF
TRBD1,many,TRBJ1-1,TRBV7-8,TGTGCCAGCACCGACAGGGCCCCCGTCCACACTGAAGCTTTCTTT,CASTDRAPVHTEAFF
-,-,TRBJ1-5,TRBV6-1,TGTGCCAGCAGCCGAGCCCCGCCTAGCAATCAGCCCCAGCATTTT,CASSRAPPSNQPQHF
-,-,TRBJ2-2,TRBV6-5,TGTGCCAGCACCCTGGACCCCTTTACCGGGGAGCTGTTTTTT,CASTLDPFTGELFF
-,few,TRBJ1-1,TRBV7-9,TGTGCCAGCAGACTCCTAAAGGGTCCGAACACTGAAGCTTTCTTT,CASRLLKGPNTEAFF
-,many,TRBJ2-5,TRBV10-3,TGTGCCATCAGTGGCTCGGCCGGCAGGGAAGAGACCCAGTACTTC,CAISGSAGREETQYF